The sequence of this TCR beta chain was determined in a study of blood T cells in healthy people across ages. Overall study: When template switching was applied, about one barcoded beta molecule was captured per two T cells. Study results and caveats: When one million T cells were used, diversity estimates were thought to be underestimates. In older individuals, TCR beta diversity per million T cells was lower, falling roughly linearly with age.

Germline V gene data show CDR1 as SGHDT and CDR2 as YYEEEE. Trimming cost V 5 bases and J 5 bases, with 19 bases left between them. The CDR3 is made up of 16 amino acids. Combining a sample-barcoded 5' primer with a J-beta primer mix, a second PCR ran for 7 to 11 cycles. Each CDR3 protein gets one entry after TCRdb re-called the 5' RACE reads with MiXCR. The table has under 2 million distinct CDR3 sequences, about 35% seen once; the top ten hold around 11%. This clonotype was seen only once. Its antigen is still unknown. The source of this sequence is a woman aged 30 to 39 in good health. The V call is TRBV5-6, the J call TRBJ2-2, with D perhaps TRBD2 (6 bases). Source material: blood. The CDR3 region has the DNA TGTGCCAGCAGTGGGATAGCGGCTGGAGGTACCGGGGAGCTGTTTTTT. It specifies CASSGIAAGGTGELFF.